This T cell receptor beta chain was obtained from a study of Graves' ophthalmopathy and Graves' hyperthyroidism. The study's findings and limits: For predicting ophthalmopathy progression, the model had about 71% sensitivity and 72.22% specificity.

With respect to this clonotype: Its target is unknown.

The TCR beta CDR3 regions underwent amplification from RNA transcripts. RT-PCR was first run with HTBI primers, then multiplex PCR in a second round. One entry per CDR3 protein results from TCRdb running MiXCR on the multiplex PCR reads. Of around 1.1 million distinct CDR3 sequences detected, about 40% appear once; the ten largest clones hold roughly 11%. The CDR3 consists of 14 residues. The germline V gene has CDR1 MNHNS and CDR2 SASEGT. V gave up 5 bases and J gave up 0 bases, with 11 bases separating them. The receptor was isolated from an adult man with Graves' hyperthyroidism. The V and J genes are TRBV6-1 and TRBJ2-7; tentatively, D is TRBD1 or TRBD2 (5 bases each). The sequencing sample was made of peripheral blood or thyroid tissue (not recorded which). CDR3 sequence (DNA): TGTGCCAGCAGTAAAGGGGACGGCTCCTACGAGCAGTACTTC. This sequence encodes CASSKGDGSYEQYF.